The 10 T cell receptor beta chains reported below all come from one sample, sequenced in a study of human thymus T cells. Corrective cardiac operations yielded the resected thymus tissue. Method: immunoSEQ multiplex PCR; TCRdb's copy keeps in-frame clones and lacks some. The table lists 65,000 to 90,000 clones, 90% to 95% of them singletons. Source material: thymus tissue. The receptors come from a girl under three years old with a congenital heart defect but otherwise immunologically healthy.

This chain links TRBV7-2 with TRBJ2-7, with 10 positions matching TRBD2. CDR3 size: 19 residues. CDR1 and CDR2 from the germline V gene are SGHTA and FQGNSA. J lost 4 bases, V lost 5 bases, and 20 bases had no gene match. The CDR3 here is CASSIEVPLAGPAGYEQYF. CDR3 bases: TGTGCCAGCAGCATCGAAGTCCCACTAGCGGGGCCCGCGGGGTACGAGCAGTACTTC.

In DNA, the CDR3 is TGCGCCAGCTTGACTAGGGACAGGAACACCGGGGAGCTGTTTTTT. Translating gives CASLTRDRNTGELFF. The chain links TRBV23-1 to TRBJ2-2; TRBD1 might be the D (7 bases). TRBV23-1 is filed as an ORF, its function uncertain. The ends were cut back, 8 bases at V and 1 base at J, with 14 bases in the middle. The CDR3 runs to 15 residues.

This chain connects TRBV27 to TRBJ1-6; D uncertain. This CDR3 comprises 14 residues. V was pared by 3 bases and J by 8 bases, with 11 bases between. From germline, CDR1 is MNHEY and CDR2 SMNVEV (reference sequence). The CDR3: CASSFMPRDSPLHF. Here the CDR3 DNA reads TGTGCCAGCAGTTTTATGCCTAGAGATTCACCCCTCCACTTT.

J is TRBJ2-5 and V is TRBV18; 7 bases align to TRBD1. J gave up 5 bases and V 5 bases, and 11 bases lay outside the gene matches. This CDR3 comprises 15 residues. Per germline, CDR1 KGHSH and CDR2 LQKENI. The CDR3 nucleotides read TGTGCCAGCTCAGCCGGACAGGTAGTGATCGAGACCCAGTACTTC. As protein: CASSAGQVVIETQYF.

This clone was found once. This chain's CDR3 is CASSHAGTGSGNEQFF. In DNA, the CDR3 is TGTGCCAGCAGTCATGCCGGGACAGGGTCCGGGAATGAGCAGTTCTTC. The V call is TRBV27, the J call TRBJ2-1; 9 bases are shared with TRBD1. Looked up from germline, CDR1 is MNHEY and CDR2 is SMNVEV (reference sequence). The J segment lost 7 bases and the V segment lost 5 bases, leaving 12 bases of the junction unmatched. The CDR3 sequence is 16 residues long.

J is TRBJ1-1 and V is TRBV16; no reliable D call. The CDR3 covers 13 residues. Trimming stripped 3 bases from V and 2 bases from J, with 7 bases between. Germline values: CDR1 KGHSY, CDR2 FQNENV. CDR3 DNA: TGTGCCAGCAGCCAGCTATACAACACTGAAGCTTTCTTT. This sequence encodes CASSQLYNTEAFF. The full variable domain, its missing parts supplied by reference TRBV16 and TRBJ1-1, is GEEVAQTPKHLVRGEGQKAKLYCAPIKGHSYVFWYQQVLKNEFKFLISFQNENVFDETGMPKERFSAKCLPNSPCSLEIQATKLEDSAVYFCASSQLYNTEAFFGQGTRLTVV.

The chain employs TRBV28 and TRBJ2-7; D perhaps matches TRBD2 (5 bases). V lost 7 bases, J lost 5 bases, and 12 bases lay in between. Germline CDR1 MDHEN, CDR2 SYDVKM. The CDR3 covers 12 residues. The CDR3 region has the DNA TGTGCCAGCAAGCGCGGGTTTCACGAGCAGTACTTC. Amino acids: CASKRGFHEQYF. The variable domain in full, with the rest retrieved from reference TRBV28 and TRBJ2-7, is DVKVTQSSRYLVKRTGEKVFLECVQDMDHENMFWYRQDPGLGLRLIYFSYDVKMKEKGDIPEGYSVSREKKERFSLILESASTNQTSMYLCASKRGFHEQYFGPGTRLTVT.

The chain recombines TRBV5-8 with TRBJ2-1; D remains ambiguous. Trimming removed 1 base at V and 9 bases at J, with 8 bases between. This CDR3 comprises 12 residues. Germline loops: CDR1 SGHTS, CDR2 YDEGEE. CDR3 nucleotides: TGTGCCAGCAGCTTGCGGGTCAGTGAGCAGTTCTTC. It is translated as CASSLRVSEQFF.

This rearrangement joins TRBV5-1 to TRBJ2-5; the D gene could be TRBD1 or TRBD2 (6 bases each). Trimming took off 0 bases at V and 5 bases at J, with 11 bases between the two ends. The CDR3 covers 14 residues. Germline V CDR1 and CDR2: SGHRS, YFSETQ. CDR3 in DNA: TGCGCCAGCAGCTTGGGTCGGGGGCTGGAGACCCAGTACTTC. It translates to CASSLGRGLETQYF.

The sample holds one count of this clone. This CDR3 reads CASNPEGSGNTIYF. The CDR3 DNA is TGCGCCAGCAATCCGGAAGGGTCTGGAAACACCATATATTTT. This rearrangement joins TRBV4-1 to TRBJ1-3; D gene uncertain. In germline, CDR1 is MGHRA, CDR2 YSYEKL. This CDR3 contains 14 residues. The V end was cut by 7 bases, the J end by 1 base, with 11 bases between.